Listed here are 19 T cell receptor beta chains from one sample, sequenced in a study of blood T cell repertoires in COVID-19. The protocol was immunoSEQ multiplex PCR, while the TCRdb copy is restricted to in-frame clones and leaves out a portion. In the table there are roughly 120,000 clones, about two thirds of which are singletons. Material: peripheral blood. These receptors were collected from a human donor with acute or convalescent COVID-19. The donor label of this sample is uncertain.

The V gene is TRBV6-6, the J gene TRBJ1-6; D unresolved. Germline V gene data show CDR1 as MNHNY and CDR2 as SVGAGI (reference sequence). The length of the CDR3 is 14 residues. V was shortened by 0 bases and J by 8 bases, with 8 bases between the two germline ends. CDR3 loop: CASSYSMADSPLHF. The CDR3 DNA is TGTGCCAGCAGTTACTCGATGGCGGATTCACCCCTCCACTTT.

Only one count was recorded for this clone. The V and J genes are TRBV6-6 and TRBJ2-1; no firm D call. The germline V and J ends were trimmed by 6 bases and 4 bases, with 13 bases remaining between them. Germline assignment: CDR1 MNHNY and CDR2 SVGAGI (reference sequence). There are 14 residues in the CDR3. The chain's CDR3 is CASRASTTYNEQFF. CDR3 sequence (DNA): TGTGCCAGCAGGGCGAGTACTACATACAATGAGCAGTTCTTC.

The rearrangement uses TRBV30 and TRBJ1-5; the D gene is possibly TRBD1 (6 bases). The ends were cut back, 8 bases at V and 2 bases at J, with 16 bases in the middle. CDR1 is GTSNPN and CDR2 is SVGIG in the germline V gene (reference sequence). The CDR3 is 14 amino acids. DNA of the CDR3: TGTGCCCCCAGGGGAACAGTTCGCAATCAGCCCCAGCATTTT. This sequence encodes CAPRGTVRNQPQHF.

This clone turned up a few times. CDR3 sequence: CASSLGQSNQPQHF. CDR3 bases: TGCGCCAGCAGCCTGGGACAGAGCAATCAGCCCCAGCATTTT. The genes are TRBV4-1 and TRBJ1-5; 7 bases map to TRBD1. CDR1 MGHRA and CDR2 YSYEKL come from the germline V gene. The CDR3 loop spans 14 amino acids. V lost 4 bases to trimming and J lost 1 base; unmatched junction nucleotides: 1.

The chain combines TRBV9 with TRBJ1-2; no definite D call. With 5 bases removed from V and 0 bases from J, the gap between germline ends came to 11 bases. The CDR3 has 14 amino acids. Germline V lookup: CDR1 SGDLS, CDR2 YYNGEE. Here the CDR3 reads CASSSSQANYGYTF. In DNA form, the CDR3 reads TGTGCCAGCAGTTCCTCCCAGGCTAACTATGGCTACACCTTC.

V gene TRBV2 combines with J gene TRBJ2-4; D might be TRBD1 (6 bases). The V end lost 6 bases, the J end lost 0 bases, and 12 bases lay between the germline ends. Germline assignment: CDR1 SNHLY and CDR2 FYNNEI. This CDR3 spans 15 amino acids. The CDR3 bases are TGTGCCAGCAGGAGGGACACCGGAGCCAAAAACATTCAGTACTTC. Translated, it gives CASRRDTGAKNIQYF.

This sequence joins TRBV6-5 and TRBJ1-1; D remains unclear. The germline V gene has CDR1 MNHEY and CDR2 SVGAGI. The length of the CDR3 is 15 residues. Trimming took 6 bases from V and 3 from J, leaving 17 bases between them. The CDR3: CASSPTGFMDTEAFF. DNA for the CDR3: TGTGCCAGCAGCCCCACGGGGTTCATGGACACTGAAGCTTTCTTT.

This clone was seen a few times. The genes are TRBV11-2 and TRBJ1-6; 9 bases align to TRBD1. The CDR3 is made up of 18 amino acids. The V and J ends lost 0 bases and 5 bases, in that order; junction bases with no gene match: 8. Per the germline V gene, CDR1 is SGHAT and CDR2 is FQNNGV. The chain's CDR3 is CASSLDWLDRGNNSPLHF. The CDR3 nucleotides are TGTGCCAGCAGCTTAGATTGGTTGGACAGGGGAAATAATTCACCCCTCCACTTT.

The chain has TRBV1 and TRBJ2-1; the DNA was not used to check the table's D call, TRBD2. TRBV1 has pseudogene status. The CDR3 is 16 amino acids. CDR3 in amino acids: CTSSQDTASGDNEQFF. The DNA of the CDR3 is TGCACCAGCAGCCAAGACACGGCTAGCGGGGACAATGAGCAGTTCTTC.

In DNA, the CDR3 is TGTGCCAGCAGCTTGCAGGGACTGCCCACCTACGAGCAGTACTTC. It codes for CASSLQGLPTYEQYF. The chain employs TRBV5-5 and TRBJ2-7; the D gene is possibly TRBD2 (6 bases). The CDR3 extends over 15 amino acids. CDR1 SGHKS and CDR2 YYEKEE come from the germline V gene (reference sequence). V gave up 1 base and J gave up 2 bases, with 13 bases separating them. The full variable domain, completed using reference TRBV5-5 and TRBJ2-7, is DAGVTQSPTHLIKTRGQQVTLRCSPISGHKSVSWYQQVLGQGPQFIFQYYEKEERGRGNFPDRFSARQFPNYSSELNVNALLLGDSALYLCASSLQGLPTYEQYFGPGTRLTVT.

The chain joins TRBV18 to TRBJ1-2, with D perhaps matching TRBD1 (5 bases). CDR1 is KGHSH and CDR2 is LQKENI in the germline V gene. Trimming shortened V by 4 bases and J by 12 bases, and 18 bases separated the two germline ends. There are 13 residues in the CDR3. CDR3 DNA: TGTGCCAGCTCACTACAAGGGCGCGGGGACCACACCTTC. It encodes CASSLQGRGDHTF.

In nucleotides, the CDR3 is TGTGCCAGCAGCCAAGATCGGGGTCGCGATGAGCAGTTCTTC. Translated: CASSQDRGRDEQFF. V usage is TRBV4-2 and J usage is TRBJ2-1, with D tentatively TRBD2 (5 bases). Per germline, CDR1 LGHNA and CDR2 YNFKEQ. CDR3 length: 14 amino acids. V was clipped by 0 bases and J by 8 bases, with 11 bases between them.

The gene calls are TRBV6-2 or TRBV6-3 and TRBJ2-1, with 12 bases that match TRBD2. J lost 9 bases, V lost 4 bases, and 13 bases had no gene match. The germline gives CDR1 MNHEY, CDR2 SVGEGT. This CDR3 contains 17 residues. The DNA of the CDR3 is TGTGCCAGCAGTTTCCGGACTAGCGGGGATATCTGGGGTGAGCAGTTCTTC. This gives the protein CASSFRTSGDIWGEQFF.

This clone was picked up one time. The chain uses TRBV21-1 and TRBJ2-2; the tabulated D call, TRBD1, remains unverified against the DNA. TRBV21-1 is annotated as a pseudogene. The CDR3 totals 24 residues. The DNA for the CDR3 is TGTGCCAGCAGCATACCCCTCCGGGGCCTTTTACCGGGACAGGGGACCTCCCTCACCGGGGAGCTGTTTTTT. This codes for CASSIPLRGLLPGQGTSLTGELFF.

The gene calls are TRBV18 and TRBJ1-6, with 7 bases lining up with TRBD1. The CDR3 loop spans 14 amino acids. The V segment lost 0 bases and the J segment 8 bases; nucleotides outside the gene matches: 1. CDR1 and CDR2 from the germline V gene are KGHSH and LQKENI. The CDR3 DNA reads TGTGCCAGCTCACCACCGACAGGGCATTCACCCCTCCACTTT. Its protein product is CASSPPTGHSPLHF.

The chain combines TRBV25-1 with TRBJ1-2; the D gene is possibly TRBD1 (5 bases). The V gene's germline CDR1 is MGHDK and CDR2 SYGVNS. The CDR3 contains 15 residues. V lost 0 bases and J lost 0, with 8 bases in between. CDR3 nucleotide sequence: TGTGCCAGCAGTGAATATGGGGGGACTAACTATGGCTACACCTTC. Its translation: CASSEYGGTNYGYTF.

The chain joins TRBV1 to TRBJ2-1; the table names TRBD2, a call not compared with the DNA. TRBV1 counts as a pseudogene. CDR3 size: 15 residues. CDR3 sequence (DNA): TGCACCAGCAGGGGTCCGGGACTTATCTACAATGAGCAGTTCTTC. This sequence encodes CTSRGPGLIYNEQFF.

The genes are TRBV5-1 and TRBJ2-1; the match to TRBD2 covers 9 bases. The CDR3 is 15 residues long. From germline, CDR1 is SGHRS and CDR2 YFSETQ. The V gene end was trimmed by 4 bases and the J gene end by 8 bases; junction bases not matched to a gene: 10. The CDR3 DNA is TGCGCCAGCAGCCAAAGCGGGGGGCCTGTGGATGAGCAGTTCTTC. As protein: CASSQSGGPVDEQFF.

V gene TRBV6-1 combines with J gene TRBJ2-3; D not certain. Trimming left V 1 base short and J 5 bases short, with 7 bases between. This CDR3 has 13 residues. CDR1 and CDR2 from the germline V gene are MNHNS and SASEGT. The CDR3, as DNA: TGTGCCAGCAGTGAAGGCGATAGAGATACGCAGTATTTT. This gives the protein CASSEGDRDTQYF.